A selection of T cell receptor beta chains follows, all from one sample in a study of blood T cell repertoires in COVID-19. The repertoire was sequenced with immunoSEQ multiplex PCR; TCRdb's copy has only in-frame clones and lacks some. The table shows 95,000 to 150,000 clones, with just under 80% occurring only once. The sequenced material came from peripheral blood. All receptors derive from a man between 60 and 75 years old with active or convalescent COVID-19. CDR3s include the opening cysteine and the closing phenylalanine or tryptophan.

TRBJ2-1 | TRBV19 | CASTTAGQGLDEQFF
TRBJ2-7 | TRBV3-1/TRBV3-2 | CASSQGPGYEQYF
TRBJ2-1 | TRBV5-1 | CASSLSGRKGEQFF
TRBJ2-2 | TRBV11-2 | CASTPRGTGELFF
TRBJ2-6 | TRBV19 | CASSRTGAGANVLTF
TRBJ1-2 | TRBV3-1/TRBV3-2 | CASSQGNKGTDYGYTF
TRBJ2-3 | TRBV4-3 | CASSLRDRDTDTQYF
TRBJ2-7 | TRBV19 | CASSSGTGGGEQYF
TRBJ1-4 | TRBV29-1 | CSGGQGDNEKLFF
TRBJ2-2 | TRBV7-9 | CASSEAGTNTGELFF
TRBJ2-1 | TRBV4-1 | CASSQEWRVGSNEQFF
TRBJ2-5 | TRBV7-7 | CASSLGGGKTQYF
TRBJ1-2 | TRBV5-6 | CASIGDSDNYGYTF
TRBJ1-1 | TRBV10-3 | CAISGDTSNTEAFF
TRBJ1-4 | TRBV4-2 | CASSRLGGSREKLFF
TRBJ2-3 | TRBV11-3 | CASSLGLAGDTDTQYF
TRBJ2-2 | TRBV7-2 | CASSLDPTAGELFF
TRBJ1-2 | TRBV12-5 | CASGSSGYYGYTF
TRBJ2-6 | TRBV9 | CASSSSIWTSGTEGSGANVLTF
TRBJ1-1 | TRBV28 | CASSDPGFIPPEAFF
TRBJ2-7 | TRBV2 | CASRSLPGQGYEQYF
TRBJ2-5 | TRBV6-5 | CASSYTTGSQETQYF
TRBJ1-1 | TRBV5-4 | CASSLGRTETEAFF
TRBJ2-7 | TRBV11-3 | CASPIGGVRSYEQYF
TRBJ2-1 | TRBV5-1 | CASAGTSGSDEQFF
TRBJ2-1 | TRBV4-1 | CASSHHRKNEQFF
TRBJ2-4 | TRBV7-3 | CASSLSHSGDIQYF